Each of the 31 T cell receptor beta chains below was sequenced from the same sample in a study of blood T cell repertoires in COVID-19. Here immunoSEQ multiplex PCR was the method, and the copy in TCRdb shows in-frame clones only, minus some. This sample has 110,000 to 150,000 clones, with about four fifths found just once. The sequenced material came from PBMCs or T cells enriched from blood (not recorded which). Source of these receptors: a woman younger than 35 who had been exposed to COVID-19.

The rearrangement joins TRBV4-3 to TRBJ2-7; TRBD2 matches 7 bases. After removal of 1 base from V and 2 bases from J, the junction contained 5 bases not matched to a gene. Germline assignment: CDR1 LGHNA and CDR2 YSLEER. This CDR3 is 15 amino acids long. The CDR3 sequence: CASSQVWEGPYEQYF. For the CDR3, the DNA is TGCGCCAGCAGCCAAGTGTGGGAGGGCCCCTACGAGCAGTACTTC.

J is TRBJ2-1 and V is TRBV19; D ambiguous. CDR1 is LNHDA and CDR2 is SQIVND in the germline V gene (reference sequence). This CDR3 has 14 amino acids. Trimming cost V 5 bases and J 8 bases, with 16 bases left between them. CDR3 loop: CASSVRSQSDEQFF. The CDR3 DNA follows: TGTGCCAGTAGTGTCCGGTCCCAGAGCGATGAGCAGTTCTTC.

The sample holds a few counts of this clone. The chain has TRBV5-4 and TRBJ1-2; TRBD1 agrees at 7 bases. V gave up 7 bases and J gave up 2 bases; unmatched junction bases: 11. CDR3 length: 15 residues. Looked up from germline, CDR1 is SGHNT and CDR2 is YYREEE (reference sequence). CDR3 nucleotide sequence: TGTGCCAGCGGAAACCGGGACAGTCACAACTATGGCTACACCTTC. Translated: CASGNRDSHNYGYTF. Using reference TRBV5-4 and TRBJ1-2 for the parts outside the CDR3, the full variable domain is ETGVTQSPTHLIKTRGQQVTLRCSSQSGHNTVSWYQQALGQGPQFIFQYYREEENGRGNFPPRFSGLQFPNYSSELNVNALELDDSALYLCASGNRDSHNYGYTFGSGTRLTVV.

This rearrangement joins TRBV2 to TRBJ2-1; 9 bases align to TRBD2. With 3 bases clipped from V and 9 bases from J, the junction kept 12 bases outside the gene matches. This CDR3 is built from 16 residues. The germline V gene encodes CDR1 SNHLY and CDR2 FYNNEI. The CDR3 loop reads CASSDRRPGTSSEQFF. CDR3 nucleotides: TGTGCCAGCAGTGATCGCCGCCCCGGGACTAGCAGTGAGCAGTTCTTC. Looking up the rest from reference TRBV2 and TRBJ2-1 gives the full variable domain: EPEVTQTPSHQVTQMGQEVILRCVPISNHLYFYWYRQILGQKVEFLVSFYNNEISEKSEIFDDQFSVERPDGSNFTLKIRSTKLEDSAMYFCASSDRRPGTSSEQFFGPGTRLTVL.

CDR3 coding DNA: TGTGCCAGCAGACCTCAGGGGGCTGGAGGCTACACCTTC. This gives the protein CASRPQGAGGYTF. This chain joins TRBV12-3 or TRBV12-4 and TRBJ1-2, with 8 bases lining up with TRBD1. The CDR3 covers 13 residues. The junction had 8 bases not matched to a gene; V was cut back by 6 bases and J by 8 bases.

The rearrangement links TRBV5-1 to TRBJ2-5, with 8 bases fitting TRBD2. This CDR3 spans 13 amino acids. V lost 7 bases, J lost 4 bases, and 6 bases stayed unmatched. Germline V CDR1 and CDR2: SGHRS, YFSETQ. DNA for the CDR3: TGCGCCAGCGCAGCGGGAGTGCGAGAGACCCAGTACTTC. Amino acid sequence: CASAAGVRETQYF.

The V call is TRBV5-1, the J call TRBJ1-5; D may be TRBD1 (6 bases). The germline CDR1 and CDR2 sequences are SGHRS and YFSETQ. The CDR3 sequence is 15 residues long. V lost 2 bases to trimming and J lost 7 bases, with 16 bases between them. The CDR3 DNA sequence: TGCGCCAGCAGCTTAGGGGACACATTAAACCAGCCCCAGCATTTT. Protein product: CASSLGDTLNQPQHF.

The chain links TRBV18 to TRBJ2-2, with D tentatively TRBD1 (5 bases). Trimming took 2 bases from V and 5 from J, leaving 12 bases between them. Germline V CDR1 and CDR2: KGHSH, LQKENI. This CDR3 is built from 15 residues. The CDR3, as DNA: TGTGCCAGCTCACCAGAAGGGGTTGTGACCGGGGAGCTGTTTTTT. Encoded protein: CASSPEGVVTGELFF.

V and J are TRBV4-1 and TRBJ1-5; D is unclear. Germline lookup yields CDR1 MGHRA and CDR2 YSYEKL. V was trimmed by 4 bases and J by 2 bases, leaving 9 bases between them. The CDR3 has 14 amino acids. In DNA, the CDR3 is TGCGCCAGCAGCCTCGGAGGTGGCAATCAGCCCCAGCATTTT. Translation gives CASSLGGGNQPQHF.

The chain combines TRBV18 with TRBJ2-7; D not certain. Trimming pared 4 bases from V and 4 bases from J, leaving 8 bases between. The CDR3 length is 12 residues. Germline loops: CDR1 KGHSH, CDR2 LQKENI. CDR3 bases: TGTGCCAGCTCACGTGGAGCATACGAGCAGTACTTC. Encoded protein: CASSRGAYEQYF.

This chain connects TRBV7-2 to TRBJ1-2; no clear D. The CDR3 covers 13 residues. The germline CDR1 and CDR2 sequences are SGHTA and FQGNSA. The V and J ends lost 2 bases and 7 bases respectively, with 11 bases between them. The CDR3 sequence is CASSLIAGSGYTF. The CDR3 DNA follows: TGTGCCAGCAGCTTAATCGCCGGGAGTGGCTACACCTTC. Based on the CDR3 plus reference TRBV7-2 and TRBJ1-2, the full variable domain is GAGVSQSPSNKVTEKGKDVELRCDPISGHTALYWYRQSLGQGLEFLIYFQGNSAPDKSGLPSDRFSAERTGGSVSTLTIQRTQQEDSAVYLCASSLIAGSGYTFGSGTRLTVV.

This sequence joins TRBV10-3 and TRBJ2-7; D possibly corresponds to TRBD1 (6 bases). The germline gives CDR1 ENHRY, CDR2 SYGVKD. The CDR3 sequence is 14 residues long. The V gene lost 4 bases and the J gene lost 3 bases, with 13 bases spanning the gap. CDR3 bases: TGTGCCATCAGTGGCCAAACAGGGAACTACGAGCAGTACTTC. This translates into CAISGQTGNYEQYF.

This clone occurred a few times. The rearrangement joins TRBV4-2 to TRBJ1-2, with a weak D call TRBD1 (6 bases). CDR1 is LGHNA, CDR2 YNFKEQ, per germline. The CDR3 extends over 18 amino acids. V was clipped by 1 base and J by 4 bases, with 22 bases between them. This chain's CDR3 is CASSQARGGLSGLYGYTF. The CDR3 DNA is TGTGCCAGCAGCCAAGCCCGGGGGGGGCTTTCCGGACTCTATGGCTACACCTTC.

V usage is TRBV11-2 and J usage is TRBJ2-5, with 16 nucleotides matching TRBD2. V lost 5 bases, J lost 5 bases, and 5 bases stayed unmatched. Germline values: CDR1 SGHAT, CDR2 FQNNGV. The CDR3 runs to 16 residues. CDR3 loop: CASSHGTSGRGETQYF. The CDR3 DNA reads TGTGCCAGCAGCCATGGGACTAGCGGGAGGGGGGAGACCCAGTACTTC.

The chain employs TRBV7-9 and TRBJ2-5; 7 nucleotides match TRBD2. This CDR3 region has 15 residues. With V trimmed by 5 bases and J by 5 bases, 11 bases remained unmatched. In germline, CDR1 is SEHNR, CDR2 FQNEAQ (reference sequence). The CDR3, as DNA: TGTGCCAGCAGCCCCTTGGCGGGAGCTCGGGAGACCCAGTACTTC. The encoded protein is CASSPLAGARETQYF.

The chain employs TRBV9 and TRBJ2-5; tentatively, D is TRBD2 (5 bases). V lost 2 bases and J 4 bases, leaving 15 bases between the germline ends. The germline V gene has CDR1 SGDLS and CDR2 YYNGEE. The CDR3 loop spans 15 amino acids. The CDR3 is CASSVSGWVGETQYF. The CDR3 coding sequence is TGTGCCAGCAGCGTCTCGGGGTGGGTGGGAGAGACCCAGTACTTC. Full variable domain (outside the CDR3, taken from reference TRBV9 and TRBJ2-5): DSGVTQTPKHLITATGQRVTLRCSPRSGDLSVYWYQQSLDQGLQFLIQYYNGEERAKGNILERFSAQQFPDLHSELNLSSLELGDSALYFCASSVSGWVGETQYFGPGTRLLVL.

The table lists this clone with a count of one. The chain joins TRBV6-4 to TRBJ2-2, with 8 bases matching TRBD1. The V and J ends lost 2 bases and 1 base, in that order; junction bases with no gene match: 0. CDR3 size: 15 residues. Germline assignment: CDR1 MRHNA and CDR2 SNTAGT. Here the CDR3 reads CASSDGTGNTGELFF. DNA for the CDR3: TGTGCCAGCAGTGACGGGACAGGGAACACCGGGGAGCTGTTTTTT.

This clone has just one count. The rearrangement joins TRBV27 to TRBJ1-5; 7 bases map to TRBD1. The trim removed 4 bases at V and 7 bases at J, leaving 10 bases unmatched. Per the germline V gene, CDR1 is MNHEY and CDR2 is SMNVEV (reference sequence). This CDR3 is 15 amino acids long. The CDR3: CASSSQLTGEQPQHF. DNA for the CDR3: TGTGCCAGCAGTTCCCAATTAACAGGGGAGCAGCCCCAGCATTTT.

The chain has TRBV30 and TRBJ2-1; the match to TRBD2 covers 8 bases. The V and J ends lost 0 bases and 3 bases, in that order; junction bases with no gene match: 7. The CDR3 is 16 residues long. Germline values: CDR1 GTSNPN, CDR2 SVGIG (reference sequence). CDR3 residues: CAWSVGSGSFYNEQFF. CDR3 DNA sequence: TGTGCCTGGAGTGTCGGCAGCGGGAGCTTCTACAATGAGCAGTTCTTC.

This chain links TRBV18 with TRBJ2-2; 13 positions agree with TRBD2. Germline values: CDR1 KGHSH, CDR2 LQKENI. This CDR3 spans 23 amino acids. With V trimmed by 0 bases and J by 5 bases, 21 bases remained unmatched. CDR3 sequence reads: CASSPPIGVLTTSGRAGTGELFF. CDR3 in DNA: TGTGCCAGCTCACCACCGATTGGAGTTCTCACTACTAGCGGGAGGGCCGGGACCGGGGAGCTGTTTTTT.

This chain connects TRBV12-5 to TRBJ2-1; D might be TRBD1 (6 bases). The CDR3 covers 13 residues. Trimming stripped 6 bases from V and 4 bases from J, with 10 bases between. The germline CDR1 and CDR2 sequences are LGHNT and FRNRAP. The CDR3 region has the DNA TGTGCTAGTGGAAGGGACATATACAATGAGCAGTTCTTC. This gives the protein CASGRDIYNEQFF.

The chain's CDR3 is CASSPSWGANTGELFF. DNA of the CDR3: TGTGCCAGCAGCCCCTCGTGGGGAGCGAACACCGGGGAGCTGTTTTTT. The V call is TRBV7-6, the J call TRBJ2-2, with D tentatively TRBD2 (5 bases). V lost 5 bases and J 0 bases, leaving 13 bases between the germline ends. The CDR3 spans 16 residues. Germline CDR1 is SGHVS and CDR2 is FNYEAQ. Full variable domain (rest looked up from reference TRBV7-6 and TRBJ2-2): GAGVSQSPRYKVTKRGQDVALRCDPISGHVSLYWYRQALGQGPEFLTYFNYEAQQDKSGLPNDRFSAERPEGSISTLTIQRTEQRDSAMYRCASSPSWGANTGELFFGEGSRLTVL.

The chain recombines TRBV19 with TRBJ1-2; 8 bases line up with TRBD1. CDR3 size: 14 residues. The germline CDR1 and CDR2 sequences are LNHDA and SQIVND (reference sequence). V shed 5 bases and J 10 bases; nucleotides not matched to a gene: 12. The CDR3 reads CASSRQGLQTPYTF. The CDR3 DNA reads TGTGCCAGTAGTCGACAGGGGCTCCAAACTCCCTACACCTTC.

V gene TRBV5-1 combines with J gene TRBJ2-1; 8 nucleotides match TRBD2. CDR1 is SGHRS, CDR2 YFSETQ, per germline. The CDR3 spans 15 residues. Germline trimming cut 0 bases from V and 6 bases from J; bases unmatched to any gene: 5. The CDR3, as DNA: TGCGCCAGCAGCTTGGAGGTCGGGAGGGCCAATGAGCAGTTCTTC. As protein: CASSLEVGRANEQFF.

The chain links TRBV25-1 to TRBJ1-1; D gene ambiguous. The germline V gene encodes CDR1 MGHDK and CDR2 SYGVNS. This CDR3 comprises 12 residues. The V end was cut by 6 bases, the J end by 3 bases, with 8 bases between. This CDR3 reads CASRGLYTEAFF. In DNA, the CDR3 is TGTGCCAGCAGGGGCCTGTACACTGAAGCTTTCTTT.

This chain uses TRBV4-3 with TRBJ1-1; the D gene is possibly TRBD1 (6 bases). From germline, CDR1 is LGHNA and CDR2 YSLEER. Deletions cut 5 bases from V and 4 bases from J, with 14 bases between. The CDR3 runs 14 residues. The CDR3 DNA sequence: TGCGCCAGCAGCGGAAACAGGGTGAGCACTGAAGCTTTCTTT. This translates into CASSGNRVSTEAFF.

Only a few counts were recorded for this clone. The chain combines TRBV10-2 with TRBJ1-2; D ambiguous. Trimming removed 3 bases at V and 8 bases at J, with 10 bases between. This CDR3 is 12 amino acids long. In germline, CDR1 is WSHSY, CDR2 SAAADI. The CDR3 DNA reads as TGCGCCAGCAGTGATCAGGTTGGAGGCTACACCTTC. This gives the protein CASSDQVGGYTF.

The CDR3 region is CASSLGGFYGYTF. CDR3 DNA sequence: TGTGCCAGCAGTTTAGGAGGGTTCTATGGCTACACCTTC. The chain recombines TRBV12-3 or TRBV12-4 with TRBJ1-2; unclear D gene. The CDR3 sequence is 13 residues long. Trimming took 1 base from V and 4 from J, leaving 7 bases between them.

The chain joins TRBV6-5 to TRBJ2-7; 8 nucleotides match TRBD2. Germline values: CDR1 MNHEY, CDR2 SVGAGI. This CDR3 is 16 amino acids long. V was pared by 0 bases and J by 3 bases, with 7 bases of the junction left unmatched. The CDR3 reads CASSYSGREGRYEQYF. As DNA, the CDR3 is TGTGCCAGCAGTTACTCGGGTCGGGAGGGCCGCTACGAGCAGTACTTC.

The V call is TRBV4-2, the J call TRBJ1-2; 7 bases map to TRBD1. CDR3 length: 17 residues. Germline V gives CDR1 LGHNA, CDR2 YNFKEQ. Trimming at V came to 0 bases and at J to 2 bases, leaving 9 bases not matched to a gene. The CDR3 loop reads CASSQERGGWANYGYTF. The CDR3 coding sequence is TGTGCCAGCAGCCAAGAGAGAGGGGGCTGGGCCAACTATGGCTACACCTTC.

This chain uses TRBV19 with TRBJ2-5; 8 nucleotides line up with TRBD1. Germline CDR1 is LNHDA and CDR2 is SQIVND (reference sequence). Germline trimming cut 4 bases from V and 5 bases from J; bases unmatched to any gene: 15. This CDR3 spans 17 amino acids. The CDR3, as DNA: TGTGCCAGTAGTAGACGGAGGGGCAGGGGGCGCGAGGAGACCCAGTACTTC. Translating gives CASSRRRGRGREETQYF.